One sample yielded the 22 T cell receptor beta chains listed below, sequenced in a study of blood T cell repertoires in COVID-19. TCRdb keeps only in-frame clones here, not all; method: immunoSEQ multiplex PCR. The data contain under 400,000 clones, around 87% of them singletons. The sample consisted of PBMCs or T cells enriched from blood (not recorded which). These receptors were taken from a middle-aged man in a cohort exposed to, infected with or recovered from COVID-19 (not recorded which).

The J gene is TRBJ2-7, the V gene TRBV7-2; 9 positions match TRBD1. V gave up 5 bases and J gave up 6 bases; unmatched junction bases: 11. The CDR3 loop spans 15 amino acids. CDR1 is SGHTA, CDR2 FQGNSA, per germline. The CDR3 bases are TGTGCCAGCAGCCCTCCCGGGACAGGGAAGGGCGAGCAGTACTTC. Translating it yields CASSPPGTGKGEQYF.

This clone was counted once. The DNA of the CDR3 is TGTGCCAGCTCACCCGCGCAACTCGGGGAGACGAGCAATCAGCCCCAGCATTTT. Its translation: CASSPAQLGETSNQPQHF. V usage is TRBV18 and J usage is TRBJ1-5; the D is unclear. Trimming took 3 bases from V and 1 from J, leaving 19 bases between them. This CDR3 spans 18 amino acids. CDR1 is KGHSH and CDR2 is LQKENI in the germline V gene. Looking up the rest from reference TRBV18 and TRBJ1-5 gives the full variable domain: NAGVMQNPRHLVRRRGQEARLRCSPMKGHSHVYWYRQLPEEGLKFMVYLQKENIIDESGMPKERFSAEFPKEGPSILRIQQVVRGDSAAYFCASSPAQLGETSNQPQHFGDGTRLSIL.

The chain has TRBV28 and TRBJ1-4; D is perhaps TRBD1 (5 bases). CDR3 length: 14 residues. Trimming took 3 bases from V and 3 from J, leaving 8 bases between them. Germline V gives CDR1 MDHEN, CDR2 SYDVKM. The CDR3 is CASSFGGANEKLFF. The CDR3 DNA reads as TGTGCCAGCAGTTTTGGGGGGGCTAATGAAAAACTGTTTTTT.

This clone was seen a handful of times. This chain uses TRBV9 with TRBJ1-1; the match to TRBD1 covers 10 bases. The length of the CDR3 is 15 residues. V lost 4 bases to trimming and J lost 1 base; unmatched junction nucleotides: 4. CDR1 SGDLS and CDR2 YYNGEE come from the germline V gene. The CDR3 nucleotides read TGTGCCAGCAGCACTCGGGACAGGGGGAACACTGAAGCTTTCTTT. Protein product: CASSTRDRGNTEAFF.

This chain uses TRBV20-1 with TRBJ1-1; D gene uncertain. The CDR3 totals 14 residues. The V gene's germline CDR1 is DFQATT and CDR2 SNEGSKA (reference sequence). The germline V and J ends were trimmed by 3 bases and 1 base, with 12 bases remaining between them. Here the CDR3 DNA reads TGCAGTGCTAGTCAAAGAGAGAAGAACACTGAAGCTTTCTTT. Translation gives CSASQREKNTEAFF.

The chain employs TRBV5-6 and TRBJ1-5, with TRBD1 identical over 7 bases. The CDR3 contains 17 residues. Germline V gives CDR1 SGHDT, CDR2 YYEEEE. J gave up 0 bases and V 1 base, and 7 bases lay outside the gene matches. CDR3 sequence (DNA): TGTGCCAGCAGCTTGTCAGGGGGGCTTTATAGCAATCAGCCCCAGCATTTT. Residues: CASSLSGGLYSNQPQHF.

This clone is a singleton in its sample. The chain employs TRBV6-2 or TRBV6-3 and TRBJ2-7; the D gene is possibly TRBD2 (6 bases). This CDR3 has 14 residues. Germline loops: CDR1 MNHEY, CDR2 SVGEGT. Trimming removed 5 bases at V and 0 bases at J, with 11 bases between. CDR3 in amino acids: CASSKGLASYEQYF. The CDR3 coding sequence is TGTGCCAGCAGTAAGGGACTGGCCTCCTACGAGCAGTACTTC.

The table lists this clone with a count of one. The chain couples TRBV6-5 to TRBJ2-2; 11 nucleotides match TRBD2. J gave up 8 bases and V 6 bases, and 8 bases lay outside the gene matches. This CDR3 contains 15 residues. The germline V gene has CDR1 MNHEY and CDR2 SVGAGI. CDR3 amino acids: CASRLSGRASGELFF. The CDR3 DNA sequence: TGTGCCAGCAGACTTAGCGGGAGGGCCTCGGGGGAGCTGTTTTTT.

This clone was counted once. The CDR3 here is CASMKEGAYTEAFF. The CDR3 coding sequence is TGTGCCAGCATGAAGGAGGGGGCATACACTGAAGCTTTCTTT. The chain is built from TRBV2 and TRBJ1-1; 7 nucleotides align to TRBD1. The CDR3 extends over 14 amino acids. The germline V gene encodes CDR1 SNHLY and CDR2 FYNNEI. V trimming: 7 bases; J trimming: 3 bases; junction bases outside the gene matches: 8.

In this sample, this clone turned up a few times. The gene calls are TRBV7-7 and TRBJ2-7; 9 bases are a match to TRBD1. V shed 7 bases and J 5 bases; nucleotides not matched to a gene: 12. The CDR3 has 15 amino acids. CDR1 is SSHAT and CDR2 is FNYEAQ in the germline V gene (reference sequence). The CDR3 loop reads CASTLTGGPGHEQYF. DNA for the CDR3: TGTGCCAGCACCTTGACAGGGGGTCCAGGGCACGAGCAGTACTTC. The full variable domain, with the rest looked up from reference TRBV7-7 and TRBJ2-7, is GAGVSQSPRYKVTKRGQDVTLRCDPISSHATLYWYQQALGQGPEFLTYFNYEAQPDKSGLPSDRFSAERPEGSISTLTIQRTEQRDSAMYRCASTLTGGPGHEQYFGPGTRLTVT.

This clone was detected only once. The chain has TRBV24-1 and TRBJ2-2, with a tentative D call TRBD2 (5 bases). V lost 5 bases to trimming and J lost 1 base, with 10 bases between them. The CDR3 runs 15 residues. Germline assignment: CDR1 KGHDR and CDR2 SFDVKD. The DNA for the CDR3 is TGTGCCACCAGTGGAGGACTCCTGAACACCGGGGAGCTGTTTTTT. As protein: CATSGGLLNTGELFF.

The rearrangement uses TRBV6-5 and TRBJ2-1, with a tentative D call TRBD1 (6 bases). Germline V gene lookup returns CDR1 MNHEY and CDR2 SVGAGI. The CDR3 totals 12 residues. V was pared by 6 bases and J by 6 bases, with 9 bases between. CDR3 loop: CASRTGSNEQFF. The CDR3 bases are TGTGCCAGCAGGACAGGTTCCAATGAGCAGTTCTTC.

V and J are TRBV10-2 and TRBJ2-6; tentatively, D is TRBD1 (6 bases). Germline values: CDR1 WSHSY, CDR2 SAAADI. The CDR3 length is 15 residues. Trimming removed 6 bases from V and 3 bases from J, with 12 bases in between. The CDR3 protein is CASRVTGSGANVLTF. The CDR3, as DNA: TGCGCCAGCAGGGTAACAGGGAGTGGGGCCAACGTCCTGACTTTC.

The gene calls are TRBV7-2 and TRBJ2-7, with D maybe TRBD2 (7 bases). The CDR3 runs to 14 residues. Germline CDR1 and CDR2: SGHTA and FQGNSA. V was trimmed by 6 bases and J by 2 bases, leaving 14 bases between them. The CDR3 DNA follows: TGTGCCAGCAGGCGTGGGGGGGGCGCCTACGAGCAGTACTTC. The encoded protein is CASRRGGGAYEQYF.

Concerning this clone itself: This sample also contains other DNA sequences that code for the same CDR3. The genes are TRBV29-1 and TRBJ1-1; D uncertain. The V end was cut by 3 bases, the J end by 1 base, with 6 bases between. Germline V gene lookup returns CDR1 SQVTM and CDR2 ANQGSEA. The CDR3 runs to 12 residues. The CDR3 nucleotides read TGCAGCGTTGAGTCAGGGAACACTGAAGCTTTCTTT. It codes for CSVESGNTEAFF.

This clone has more than one count but fewer than ten. Other DNA sequences within the sample encode an identical CDR3. Here the CDR3 DNA reads TGTGCCAGCAGCCGTGGGCAGGGGAACACCGGGGAGCTGTTTTTT. Translated, it gives CASSRGQGNTGELFF. V is TRBV7-9 and J is TRBJ2-2, with D possibly TRBD1 on 5 matching bases. The CDR3 loop spans 15 amino acids. CDR1 is SEHNR, CDR2 FQNEAQ, per germline (reference sequence). Trimming shortened V by 5 bases and J by 1 base, and 11 bases separated the two germline ends.

The rearrangement uses TRBV19 and TRBJ2-7; TRBD1 aligns across 9 bases. Trimming cost V 5 bases and J 2 bases; bases outside gene matches: 1. CDR1 and CDR2 from the germline V gene are LNHDA and SQIVND (reference sequence). This CDR3 has 13 amino acids. The CDR3 nucleotides read TGTGCCAGTAGTCGGGACAGGGCCTACGAGCAGTACTTC. Translating gives CASSRDRAYEQYF.

In this sample, this clone turned up a few times. The chain joins TRBV5-1 to TRBJ1-2; no firm D call. The length of the CDR3 is 13 residues. V was cut by 4 bases and J by 7 bases, with 14 bases left in between. The germline gives CDR1 SGHRS, CDR2 YFSETQ. Written as DNA, the CDR3 is TGCGCCAGCAGCCTAGGAGACGCCTTTGGCTACACCTTC. Translation: CASSLGDAFGYTF. Full variable domain (rest looked up from reference TRBV5-1 and TRBJ1-2): KAGVTQTPRYLIKTRGQQVTLSCSPISGHRSVSWYQQTPGQGLQFLFEYFSETQRNKGNFPGRFSGRQFSNSRSEMNVSTLELGDSALYLCASSLGDAFGYTFGSGTRLTVV.

The chain is built from TRBV6-2 or TRBV6-3 and TRBJ2-3; 9 nucleotides agree with TRBD2. J gave up 2 bases and V 2 bases, and 5 bases lay outside the gene matches. Germline-derived CDR1 and CDR2 are MNHEY and SVGEGT. The CDR3 loop spans 16 amino acids. The CDR3 protein is CASSYQERGATDTQYF. DNA of the CDR3: TGTGCCAGCAGTTACCAGGAGCGGGGGGCCACAGATACGCAGTATTTT.

This clone was recorded once. The CDR3 region is CASSPGTDNEQFF. The CDR3 region has the DNA TGTGCCAGCAGCCCTGGGACAGACAATGAGCAGTTCTTC. The genes are TRBV7-9 and TRBJ2-1, with 7 bases matching TRBD1. The CDR3 is 13 residues long. Germline loops: CDR1 SEHNR, CDR2 FQNEAQ (reference sequence). Trimming took 5 bases from V and 5 from J; bases not matched to a gene: 3.

CDR3 coding DNA: TGTGCCAGCAGCCAAGGACAGGGAAGGAACAATGAGCAGTTCTTC. Translation gives CASSQGQGRNNEQFF. V and J are TRBV4-2 and TRBJ2-1, with 7 bases lining up with TRBD1. The J segment lost 5 bases and the V segment lost 1 base, leaving 5 bases of the junction unmatched. The CDR3 is 15 amino acids. Germline V lookup: CDR1 LGHNA, CDR2 YNFKEQ.

The V call is TRBV6-2 or TRBV6-3, the J call TRBJ2-7, with 15 bases fitting TRBD2. The CDR3 loop spans 15 amino acids. The J segment lost 4 bases and the V segment lost 6 bases, leaving 4 bases of the junction unmatched. Germline V gene sequence: CDR1 MNHEY, CDR2 SVGEGT. The CDR3 nucleotides read TGTGCCAGCAGCACCGGACTAGCGGGAGGGTACGAGCAGTACTTC. As protein: CASSTGLAGGYEQYF.